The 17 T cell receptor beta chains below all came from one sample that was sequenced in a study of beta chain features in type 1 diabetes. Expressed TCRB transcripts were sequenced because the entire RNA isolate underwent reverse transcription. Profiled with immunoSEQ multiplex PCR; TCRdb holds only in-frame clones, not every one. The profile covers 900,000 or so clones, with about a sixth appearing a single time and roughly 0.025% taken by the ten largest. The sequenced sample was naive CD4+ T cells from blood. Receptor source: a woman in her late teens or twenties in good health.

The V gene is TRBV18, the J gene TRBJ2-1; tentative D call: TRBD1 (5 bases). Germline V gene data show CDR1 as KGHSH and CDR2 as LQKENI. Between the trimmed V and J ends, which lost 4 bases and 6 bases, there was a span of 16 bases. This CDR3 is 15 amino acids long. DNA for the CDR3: TGTGCCAGCTCACTATCCAGGGTAGAGAGCAATGAGCAGTTCTTC. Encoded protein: CASSLSRVESNEQFF.

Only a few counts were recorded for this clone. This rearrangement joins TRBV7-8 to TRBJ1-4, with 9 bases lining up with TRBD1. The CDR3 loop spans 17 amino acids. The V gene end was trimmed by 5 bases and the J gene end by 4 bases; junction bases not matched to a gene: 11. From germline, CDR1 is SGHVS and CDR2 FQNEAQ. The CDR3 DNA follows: TGTGCCAGCAGCCCGCAACAGGGGGCATGGGGTAATGAAAAACTGTTTTTT. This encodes CASSPQQGAWGNEKLFF.

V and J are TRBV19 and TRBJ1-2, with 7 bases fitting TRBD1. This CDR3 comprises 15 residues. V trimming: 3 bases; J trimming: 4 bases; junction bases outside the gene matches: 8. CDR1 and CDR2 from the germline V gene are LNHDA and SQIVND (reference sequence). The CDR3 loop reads CASSIQDRASYGYTF. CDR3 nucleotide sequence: TGTGCCAGTAGTATCCAAGACAGGGCCTCCTATGGCTACACCTTC.

CDR3 nucleotide sequence: TGTGCCATCAGTAACAGGGGGCTCACTGAAGCTTTCTTT. As protein: CAISNRGLTEAFF. V usage is TRBV10-3 and J usage is TRBJ1-1; 9 nucleotides agree with TRBD1. Germline V CDR1 and CDR2: ENHRY, SYGVKD. V shed 5 bases and J 4 bases; nucleotides not matched to a gene: 2. CDR3 length: 13 residues.

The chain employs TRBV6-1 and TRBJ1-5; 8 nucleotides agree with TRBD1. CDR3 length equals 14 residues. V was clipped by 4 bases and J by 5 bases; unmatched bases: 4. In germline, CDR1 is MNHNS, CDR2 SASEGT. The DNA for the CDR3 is TGTGCCAGCAGTGGACAGGGGAGGGATCAGCCCCAGCATTTT. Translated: CASSGQGRDQPQHF.

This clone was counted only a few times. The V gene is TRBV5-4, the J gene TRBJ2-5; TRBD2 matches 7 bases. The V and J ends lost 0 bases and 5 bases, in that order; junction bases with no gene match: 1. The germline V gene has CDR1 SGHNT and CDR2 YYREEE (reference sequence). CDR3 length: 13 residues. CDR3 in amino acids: CASSLELAETQYF. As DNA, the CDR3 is TGTGCCAGCAGCTTGGAACTAGCGGAGACCCAGTACTTC.

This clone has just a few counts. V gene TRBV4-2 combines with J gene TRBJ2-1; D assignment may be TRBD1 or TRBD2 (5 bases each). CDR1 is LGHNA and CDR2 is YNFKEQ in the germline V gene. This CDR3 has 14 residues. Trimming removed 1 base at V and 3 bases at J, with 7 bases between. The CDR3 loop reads CASSQGDVYNEQFF. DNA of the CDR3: TGTGCCAGCAGCCAAGGGGACGTCTACAATGAGCAGTTCTTC.

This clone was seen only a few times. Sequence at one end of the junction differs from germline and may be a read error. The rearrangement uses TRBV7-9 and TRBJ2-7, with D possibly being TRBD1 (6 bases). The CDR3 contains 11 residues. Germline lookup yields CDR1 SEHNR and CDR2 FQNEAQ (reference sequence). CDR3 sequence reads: CASRSQGFDHF. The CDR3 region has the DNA TGTGCCAGCAGATCACAGGGCTTTGATCACTTC.

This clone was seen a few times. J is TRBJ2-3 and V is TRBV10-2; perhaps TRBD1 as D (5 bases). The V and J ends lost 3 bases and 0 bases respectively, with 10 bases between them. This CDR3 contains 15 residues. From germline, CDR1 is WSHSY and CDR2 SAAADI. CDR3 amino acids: CASSEQATSTDTQYF. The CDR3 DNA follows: TGCGCCAGCAGTGAACAGGCAACTAGCACAGATACGCAGTATTTT.

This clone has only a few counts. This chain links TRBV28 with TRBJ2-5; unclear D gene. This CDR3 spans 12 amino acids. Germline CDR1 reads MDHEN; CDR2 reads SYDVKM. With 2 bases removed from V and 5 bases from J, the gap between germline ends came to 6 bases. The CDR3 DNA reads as TGTGCCAGCAGTTTAGTCGCGGAGACCCAGTACTTC. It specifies CASSLVAETQYF.

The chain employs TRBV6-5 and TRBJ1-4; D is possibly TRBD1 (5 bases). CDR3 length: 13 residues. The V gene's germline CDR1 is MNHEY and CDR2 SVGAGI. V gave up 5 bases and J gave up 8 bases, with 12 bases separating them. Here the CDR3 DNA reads TGTGCCAGCAGTATCAGGGTACGAGAAAAACTGTTTTTT. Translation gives CASSIRVREKLFF.

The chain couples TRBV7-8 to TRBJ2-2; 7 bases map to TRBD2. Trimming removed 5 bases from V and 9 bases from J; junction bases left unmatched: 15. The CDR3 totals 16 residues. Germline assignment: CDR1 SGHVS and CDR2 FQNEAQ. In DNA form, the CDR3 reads TGTGCCAGCAGCCCAGAGCGGGATTGGAGTCCACGGGAGCTGTTTTTT. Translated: CASSPERDWSPRELFF.

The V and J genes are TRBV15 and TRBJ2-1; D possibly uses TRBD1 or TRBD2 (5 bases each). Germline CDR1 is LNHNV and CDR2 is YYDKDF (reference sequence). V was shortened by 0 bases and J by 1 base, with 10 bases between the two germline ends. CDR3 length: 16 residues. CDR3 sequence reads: CATSRDHGGSYNEQFF. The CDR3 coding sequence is TGTGCCACCAGCAGAGATCATGGGGGTTCCTACAATGAGCAGTTCTTC.

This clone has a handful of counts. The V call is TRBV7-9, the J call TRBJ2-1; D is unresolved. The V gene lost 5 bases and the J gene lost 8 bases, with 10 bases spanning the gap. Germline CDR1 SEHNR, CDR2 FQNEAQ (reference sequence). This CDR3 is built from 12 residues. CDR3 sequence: CASSPRWDEQFF. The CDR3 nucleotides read TGTGCCAGCAGCCCCCGGTGGGATGAGCAGTTCTTC. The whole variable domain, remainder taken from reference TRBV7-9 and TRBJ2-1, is DTGVSQNPRHKITKRGQNVTFRCDPISEHNRLYWYRQTLGQGPEFLTYFQNEAQLEKSRLLSDRFSAERPKGSFSTLEIQRTEQGDSAMYLCASSPRWDEQFFGPGTRLTVL.

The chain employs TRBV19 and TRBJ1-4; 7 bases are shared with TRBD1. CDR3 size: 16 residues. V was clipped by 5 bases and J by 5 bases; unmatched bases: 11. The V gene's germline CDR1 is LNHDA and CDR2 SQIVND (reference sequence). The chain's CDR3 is CASSGVPGQMNEKLFF. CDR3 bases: TGTGCCAGTAGTGGGGTACCGGGACAGATGAATGAAAAACTGTTTTTT.

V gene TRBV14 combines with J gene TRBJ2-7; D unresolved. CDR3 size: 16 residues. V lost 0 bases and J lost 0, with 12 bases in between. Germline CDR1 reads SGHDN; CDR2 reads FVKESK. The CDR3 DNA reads TGTGCCAGCAGCCAAGACGGGCACCGGAGCTCCTACGAGCAGTACTTC. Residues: CASSQDGHRSSYEQYF.

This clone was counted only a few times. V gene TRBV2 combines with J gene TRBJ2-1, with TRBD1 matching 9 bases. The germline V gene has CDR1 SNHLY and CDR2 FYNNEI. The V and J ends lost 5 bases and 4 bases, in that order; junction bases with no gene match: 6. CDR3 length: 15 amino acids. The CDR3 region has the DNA TGTGCCAGCAGTCTGGACAGGGGTTCATACAATGAGCAGTTCTTC. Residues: CASSLDRGSYNEQFF.